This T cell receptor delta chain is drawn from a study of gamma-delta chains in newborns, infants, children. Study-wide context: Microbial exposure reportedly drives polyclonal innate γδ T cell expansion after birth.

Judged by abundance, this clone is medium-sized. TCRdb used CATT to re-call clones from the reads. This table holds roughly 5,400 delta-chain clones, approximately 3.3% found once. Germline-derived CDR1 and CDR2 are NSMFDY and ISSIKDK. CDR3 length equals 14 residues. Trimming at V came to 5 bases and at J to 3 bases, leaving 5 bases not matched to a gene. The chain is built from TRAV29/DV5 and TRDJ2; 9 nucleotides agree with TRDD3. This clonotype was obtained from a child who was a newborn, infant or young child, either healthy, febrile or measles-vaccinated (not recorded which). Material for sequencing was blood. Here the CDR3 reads CAATYWGMTAQLFF. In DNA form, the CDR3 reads TGTGCAGCTACGTACTGGGGGATGACAGCACAACTCTTCTTT.